This T cell receptor beta chain was recorded in a study of early T cells in non-severe SARS-CoV-2 infection. Study overall: From unsorted whole blood, bulk RNA was sequenced, and the chains remained unpaired. The study, taken as a whole, reports: Matching with VDJdb favored anti-spike CD8 responses (missing private and CD4 specificities).

Attached unique molecular identifiers marked individual cDNA molecules. TCRdb reprocessed the 5' RACE reads via MiXCR and lists one record per CDR3 protein. The sample records some 60,000 distinct CDR3 sequences, roughly a tenth being singletons. Only a few counts were recorded for this clonotype. Its specificity is unknown. Germline V gives CDR1 DFQATT, CDR2 SNEGSKA (reference sequence). The CDR3 contains 13 residues. Trimming removed 5 bases at V and 1 base at J, with 11 bases between. This clonotype was obtained from an adult who was a healthcare worker with PCR-confirmed SARS-CoV-2 infection or an uninfected control (not recorded which). The chain combines TRBV20-1 with TRBJ1-1; no definite D call. Sequencing was carried out using whole blood. CDR3 in DNA: TGCAGTGCTGACGCTTGGGGGAACACTGAAGCTTTCTTT. Protein: CSADAWGNTEAFF.